The 25 T cell receptor beta chains below come from one sample, sequenced in a study of cytomegalovirus exposure and HLA in healthy donors (dated by TCRdb to between 2016 and 2019). Receptor amplification or capture employed the immunoSEQ multiplex PCR assay. For the multiplex PCR, a mixture combining 60 forward primers for TCR Vbeta segments and 13 reverse primers for TCR Jbeta segments was used. TCRdb took this table from immuneACCESS and kept in-frame rearrangements with V and J called. Such tables lack part of the clones; where checked against another copy, unresolved V genes explain under half of the gap, and the rest is unexplained. The sample contains around 130,000 clones, approximately 70% of them found a single time. The top ten hold 1.5% to 2% of the sample. What was sequenced was PBMCs. The receptors were gathered from a woman aged 25 to 39 in good health and CMV-seronegative.

This chain joins TRBV4-1 and TRBJ2-2; 9 nucleotides align to TRBD1. CDR3 length equals 17 residues. Per germline, CDR1 MGHRA and CDR2 YSYEKL. Losses at the gene ends were 4 bases for V and 1 base for J; bases not matched to a gene: 7. The CDR3 reads CASSPRDREENTGELFF. CDR3 bases: TGCGCCAGCAGCCCCCGGGACAGGGAAGAGAACACCGGGGAGCTGTTTTTT.

This chain joins TRBV6-6 and TRBJ1-1; possibly TRBD1 for D (6 bases). The CDR3 sequence is 15 residues long. Germline lookup yields CDR1 MNHNY and CDR2 SVGAGI (reference sequence). Trimming took off 5 bases at V and 3 bases at J, with 16 bases between the two ends. The CDR3 DNA follows: TGTGCCAGCAGTATGGGGGCGATGGAGTACACTGAAGCTTTCTTT. It is translated as CASSMGAMEYTEAFF.

This clone has a handful of counts. This chain joins TRBV10-3 and TRBJ2-1, with 10 bases fitting TRBD2. J was trimmed by 0 bases and V by 4 bases; bases with no gene match: 0. The CDR3 totals 15 residues. Germline-derived CDR1 and CDR2 are ENHRY and SYGVKD. DNA of the CDR3: TGTGCCATCAGTGGACTAGCGGGCTCCTACAATGAGCAGTTCTTC. Residues: CAISGLAGSYNEQFF.

The chain is built from TRBV5-1 and TRBJ1-1; 7 bases are shared with TRBD1. Trimming removed 7 bases from V and 7 bases from J; junction bases left unmatched: 16. The length of the CDR3 is 15 residues. The germline V gene encodes CDR1 SGHRS and CDR2 YFSETQ. The CDR3 sequence: CASRGGGGAEGEAFF. The CDR3 DNA reads as TGCGCCAGCCGAGGGGGCGGAGGGGCCGAGGGTGAAGCTTTCTTT.

The chain is built from TRBV18 and TRBJ1-4, with D unresolved. Between the trimmed V and J ends, which lost 3 bases and 7 bases, there was a span of 12 bases. In germline, CDR1 is KGHSH, CDR2 LQKENI. This CDR3 region has 14 residues. DNA for the CDR3: TGTGCCAGCTCACCTCTGGCGGTACGTGAAAAACTGTTTTTT. It yields the protein CASSPLAVREKLFF.

The chain carries TRBV2 and TRBJ2-7; weak D call: TRBD1 (6 bases). The CDR3 consists of 12 residues. Trimming removed 5 bases at V and 6 bases at J, with 11 bases between. Germline CDR1 and CDR2: SNHLY and FYNNEI. CDR3 residues: CASSSGVPEQYV. For the CDR3, the DNA is TGTGCCAGCAGTTCAGGGGTGCCCGAGCAGTACGTC.

This chain uses TRBV4-1 with TRBJ2-7; D may be TRBD1 (6 bases). From germline, CDR1 is MGHRA and CDR2 YSYEKL. This CDR3 is 14 amino acids long. Trimming removed 4 bases from V and 2 bases from J, with 12 bases in between. CDR3 DNA: TGCGCCAGCAGCCTGGACAGCGATGCCTACGAGCAGTACGTC. Translating it yields CASSLDSDAYEQYV.

This clone occurred once. The V call is TRBV7-2, the J call TRBJ1-3, with 7 bases lining up with TRBD1. V was clipped by 5 bases and J by 4 bases; unmatched bases: 11. The germline V gene encodes CDR1 SGHTA and CDR2 FQGNSA. The CDR3 is 16 residues long. Here the CDR3 DNA reads TGTGCCAGCAGCCCAAGGACAGGTTGGGCGGGAAACACCATATATTTT. It translates to CASSPRTGWAGNTIYF.

CDR3 residues: CSAKTGQGYTF. For the CDR3, the DNA is TGCAGTGCGAAGACAGGGCAGGGCTACACCTTC. The V call is TRBV20-1, the J call TRBJ1-2, with 7 bases matching TRBD1. The germline CDR1 and CDR2 sequences are DFQATT and SNEGSKA (reference sequence). V lost 6 bases to trimming and J lost 8 bases; unmatched junction nucleotides: 6. This CDR3 spans 11 amino acids.

Details on this clone: At one end the junction does not follow the germline gene, possibly because of a read error. J is TRBJ2-5 and V is TRBV11-2; a weak D match, TRBD2 (6 bases). The CDR3 has 12 residues. In germline, CDR1 is SGHAT, CDR2 FQNNGV. The CDR3 reads CASSESGTPGHF. The CDR3 bases are TGTGCCAGCAGCGAATCCGGGACTCCGGGCCACTTC.

This rearrangement joins TRBV6-1 to TRBJ2-3, with 8 bases fitting TRBD2. The germline CDR1 and CDR2 sequences are MNHNS and SASEGT. There are 17 residues in the CDR3. With V trimmed by 0 bases and J by 4 bases, 9 bases remained unmatched. The CDR3 protein is CASSEAWGGGPSDTQYF. DNA of the CDR3: TGTGCCAGCAGTGAAGCTTGGGGCGGGGGGCCCTCAGATACGCAGTATTTT.

This clone showed up just once. The V call is TRBV4-2, the J call TRBJ1-1; D remains unclear. Between the trimmed V and J ends, which lost 0 bases and 5 bases, there was a span of 10 bases. Germline lookup yields CDR1 LGHNA and CDR2 YNFKEQ. This CDR3 has 14 residues. The chain's CDR3 is CASSQDLGRTEAFF. In DNA form, the CDR3 reads TGTGCCAGCAGCCAAGATCTAGGGAGGACTGAAGCTTTCTTT.

This chain connects TRBV4-2 to TRBJ2-2, with D perhaps matching TRBD2 (5 bases). In germline, CDR1 is LGHNA, CDR2 YNFKEQ. The ends were cut back, 1 base at V and 1 base at J, with 10 bases in the middle. The CDR3 extends over 16 amino acids. The CDR3 DNA follows: TGTGCCAGCAGCCAAGCATTCGGGGTGAACACCGGGGAGCTGTTTTTT. Translated: CASSQAFGVNTGELFF.

This chain joins TRBV6-1 and TRBJ1-5; tentative D call: TRBD1 (5 bases). CDR1 and CDR2 from the germline V gene are MNHNS and SASEGT. Trimming removed 6 bases at V and 4 bases at J, with 16 bases between. This CDR3 contains 15 residues. The CDR3 is CASSQGVGDNQPQHF. The CDR3, as DNA: TGTGCCAGCAGCCAAGGGGTAGGAGATAATCAGCCCCAGCATTTT.

The CDR3 spells CASSSSGQGKETQYF. In nucleotides, the CDR3 is TGTGCCAGCAGCTCATCGGGACAGGGGAAAGAGACCCAGTACTTC. The J gene is TRBJ2-5, the V gene TRBV5-4, with 10 positions matching TRBD1. Germline V gene sequence: CDR1 SGHNT, CDR2 YYREEE (reference sequence). The CDR3 spans 15 residues. Trimming cost V 3 bases and J 3 bases; bases outside gene matches: 5.

The chain is built from TRBV4-1 and TRBJ1-1; D is undetermined. CDR3 length: 16 residues. Deletions cut 1 base from V and 1 base from J, with 13 bases between. Germline loops: CDR1 MGHRA, CDR2 YSYEKL. The CDR3 DNA sequence: TGCGCCAGCAGCCAAGCCCGGGGTCTTGGGAACACTGAAGCTTTCTTT. Translation gives CASSQARGLGNTEAFF.

The rearrangement joins TRBV30 to TRBJ1-1; D is perhaps TRBD1 (6 bases). This CDR3 has 14 amino acids. Trimming cost V 0 bases and J 4 bases, with 12 bases left between them. Germline-derived CDR1 and CDR2 are GTSNPN and SVGIG (reference sequence). This CDR3 reads CAWSVPGGFTEAFF. For the CDR3, the DNA is TGTGCCTGGAGTGTACCGGGGGGCTTCACTGAAGCTTTCTTT.

In its sample, this clone was seen a few times. This chain joins TRBV5-1 and TRBJ1-1; the match to TRBD1 covers 10 bases. V lost 4 bases to trimming and J lost 0 bases; unmatched junction nucleotides: 3. This CDR3 region has 15 residues. Germline V lookup: CDR1 SGHRS, CDR2 YFSETQ. The CDR3 sequence is CASSPDRGMNTEAFF. CDR3 sequence (DNA): TGCGCCAGCAGCCCGGACAGGGGGATGAACACTGAAGCTTTCTTT.

This clone has just a few counts. The chain has TRBV4-1 and TRBJ2-1; 10 bases agree with TRBD2. Trimming took 3 bases from V and 5 from J; bases not matched to a gene: 7. Germline V gene lookup returns CDR1 MGHRA and CDR2 YSYEKL. CDR3 length: 16 residues. CDR3 in DNA: TGCGCCAGCAGCCAGCTCTCTAGCGGGGGAAACAATGAGCAGTTCTTC. Protein: CASSQLSSGGNNEQFF.

V is TRBV6-1 and J is TRBJ2-1; TRBD2 matches at 12 bases. The CDR3 totals 15 residues. Trimming removed 4 bases from V and 4 bases from J; junction bases left unmatched: 2. The germline gives CDR1 MNHNS, CDR2 SASEGT. The CDR3 loop is CASSAGLAGYNEQFF. The CDR3 bases are TGTGCCAGCAGTGCAGGACTAGCGGGATACAATGAGCAGTTCTTC.

Written as DNA, the CDR3 is TGTGCCAGGATTCCGACAGGGGGCCTCTCTGGCTACACCTTC. It translates to CARIPTGGLSGYTF. The chain employs TRBV28 and TRBJ1-2; 10 nucleotides align to TRBD1. Germline V gene data show CDR1 as MDHEN and CDR2 as SYDVKM. Trimming at V came to 9 bases and at J to 7 bases, leaving 11 bases not matched to a gene. The CDR3 loop spans 14 amino acids.

This sequence joins TRBV6-5 and TRBJ2-7; 9 nucleotides line up with TRBD1. The germline V gene encodes CDR1 MNHEY and CDR2 SVGAGI. This CDR3 has 14 residues. With 6 bases clipped from V and 6 bases from J, the junction kept 9 bases outside the gene matches. For the CDR3, the DNA is TGTGCCAGCAGCCCGGGACAGGGTTTGTTCGAGCAGTACGTC. The encoded protein is CASSPGQGLFEQYV.

The V gene is TRBV5-4, the J gene TRBJ2-1; 13 nucleotides line up with TRBD2. In germline, CDR1 is SGHNT, CDR2 YYREEE (reference sequence). This CDR3 spans 18 amino acids. V lost 5 bases to trimming and J lost 1 base; unmatched junction nucleotides: 9. The CDR3, as DNA: TGTGCCAGCAGACGAACTAGCGGGAGGGCCAGGTCCTACAATGAGCAGTTCTTC. This codes for CASRRTSGRARSYNEQFF.

The rearrangement links TRBV4-2 to TRBJ2-3; 7 nucleotides match TRBD2. CDR1 is LGHNA, CDR2 YNFKEQ, per germline. There are 18 residues in the CDR3. J lost 2 bases, V lost 0 bases, and 11 bases had no gene match. CDR3 sequence: CASSQDLGLGWPTDTQYF. CDR3 bases: TGTGCCAGCAGCCAAGATCTCGGACTAGGTTGGCCCACAGATACGCAGTATTTT.

V is TRBV5-1 and J is TRBJ1-5; the D gene is possibly TRBD1 (5 bases). Germline V CDR1 and CDR2: SGHRS, YFSETQ. Trimming cost V 0 bases and J 0 bases, with 7 bases left between them. CDR3 length equals 15 residues. The chain's CDR3 is CASSLGQYSNQPQHF. CDR3 sequence (DNA): TGCGCCAGCAGCTTGGGACAGTATAGCAATCAGCCCCAGCATTTT.